These T cell receptor beta chains were read from a single sample in a study of blood T cell repertoires in COVID-19. Assay used: immunoSEQ multiplex PCR; TCRdb lists only in-frame clones, some missing. Here the sample spans roughly 42,000 clones, 88% being singletons. The sample taken for sequencing was peripheral blood. The receptors shown here come from a human donor in a cohort sampled during active COVID-19. CDR3s include the opening cysteine and the closing phenylalanine or tryptophan. Each record gives: D gene, clone size, V gene, J gene, CDR3 protein, CDR3 DNA. D genes are given only for firm matches. For some rows the clone size is stated as once, few or many, or as a class when expanded; others skip it.

>TRBD1|-|TRBV27|TRBJ2-7
CASREQGATYEQYF
TGTGCCAGCAGGGAACAGGGGGCCACCTACGAGCAGTACTTC
>-|-|TRBV7-2|TRBJ2-1
CASSLLTAINEQFF
TGTGCCAGCAGCTTACTGACAGCCATCAATGAGCAGTTCTTC
>TRBD1|-|TRBV10-3|TRBJ1-1
CAISERTGGTEAFF
TGTGCCATCAGTGAAAGGACAGGGGGCACTGAAGCTTTCTTT
>TRBD1|-|TRBV5-1|TRBJ2-5
CASSLGAGGSEETQYF
TGCGCCAGCAGCTTGGGGGCAGGGGGAAGCGAAGAGACCCAGTACTTC
>-|-|TRBV5-1|TRBJ1-1
CASSLGTANTEAFF
TGCGCCAGCAGCTTGGGGACAGCGAACACTGAAGCTTTCTTT
>-|-|TRBV11-1|TRBJ2-2
CASSPYTGELFF
TGTGCCAGCAGCCCGTACACCGGGGAGCTGTTTTTT
>-|-|TRBV27|TRBJ1-6
CASKSGGNSPLHF
TGTGCCAGCAAATCCGGCGGGAATTCACCCCTCCACTTT
>TRBD2|-|TRBV19|TRBJ2-6
CASSRRGGSGANVLTF
TGTGCCAGTAGCCGTCGCGGGGGCTCTGGGGCCAACGTCCTGACTTTC
>TRBD1|-|TRBV2|TRBJ1-1
CATQITGGSGTEAFF
TGTGCCACACAGATAACAGGGGGCTCGGGCACTGAAGCTTTCTTT
>-|-|TRBV5-1|TRBJ1-4
CASSPGSGRFNEKLFF
TGCGCCAGCAGCCCCGGGTCGGGAAGATTCAATGAAAAACTGTTTTTT
>TRBD1|-|TRBV6-5|TRBJ1-5
CASSYSSPRGPQPQHF
TGTGCCAGCAGTTACTCGTCTCCCAGGGGGCCCCAGCCCCAGCATTTT
>TRBD1|-|TRBV7-9|TRBJ2-2
CASSYPGQLNTGELFF
TGTGCCAGCAGCTATCCGGGACAGCTGAACACCGGGGAGCTGTTTTTT
>TRBD2|-|TRBV9|TRBJ2-3
CASSMGLAGSTDTQYF
TGTGCCAGCAGCATGGGACTAGCGGGGAGCACAGATACGCAGTATTTT
>TRBD1|-|TRBV5-1|TRBJ2-2
CASSLDRAVTGELFF
TGCGCCAGCAGTCTCGACAGGGCCGTCACCGGGGAGCTGTTTTTT
>-|-|TRBV5-6|TRBJ1-6
CASSSRLTYNSPLHF
TGTGCCAGCAGCTCGCGGCTGACCTATAATTCACCCCTCCACTTT
>-|once|TRBV20-1|TRBJ2-5
CSAIGGETQYF
TGCAGTGCTATAGGAGGGGAGACCCAGTACTTC
>TRBD2|-|TRBV19|TRBJ2-3
CASRVEAGGLDTQYF
TGTGCCAGTAGGGTTGAGGCGGGAGGGTTGGATACGCAGTATTTT
>-|-|TRBV28|TRBJ1-3
CASSSSTGSRSGNTIYF
TGTGCCAGCAGTTCTTCTACAGGGTCGCGCTCTGGAAACACCATATATTTT
>TRBD1|once|TRBV24-1|TRBJ1-2
CATSDLLGRGRKPRINYGYTF
TGTGCCACCAGTGATTTGCTAGGCAGGGGGCGCAAACCTAGGATTAACTATGGCTACACCTTC
>-|-|TRBV5-4|TRBJ2-7
CASSFQGGSYEQYF
TGTGCCAGCAGCTTCCAGGGCGGCTCCTACGAGCAGTACTTC
>TRBD1|-|TRBV5-4|TRBJ2-4
CASSSPGGISKNIQYF
TGTGCCAGCAGCTCACCAGGGGGCATAAGCAAAAACATTCAGTACTTC
>TRBD2|once|TRBV5-1|TRBJ2-2
CASSFYSGANTGELFF
TGCGCCAGCAGCTTCTATAGCGGGGCGAACACCGGGGAGCTGTTTTTT
>TRBD1|-|TRBV4-1|TRBJ1-2
CASSQRQGGSYTF
TGCGCCAGCAGCCAGCGACAGGGGGGAAGCTACACCTTC
>-|-|TRBV19|TRBJ2-2
CASNSQGTGELFF
TGTGCCAGTAACTCACAGGGTACCGGGGAGCTGTTTTTT
>TRBD1|-|TRBV2|TRBJ1-1
CASTGQGNTEAFF
TGTGCCAGCACTGGACAGGGGAACACTGAAGCTTTCTTT
>-|-|TRBV7-9|TRBJ2-5
CASSSQGRETQYF
TGTGCCAGCAGCTCCCAGGGGAGAGAGACCCAGTACTTC
>-|-|TRBV9|TRBJ1-2
CASRDTVRGYTF
TGTGCCAGCCGGGACACTGTCAGAGGCTACACCTTC
>TRBD2|-|TRBV19|TRBJ2-2
CASSNPGGVGELFF
TGTGCCAGTAGTAACCCGGGAGGGGTCGGAGAGCTGTTTTTT
>-|-|TRBV7-2|TRBJ2-7
CASSLEFPSYEQYF
TGTGCCAGCAGCTTAGAATTCCCTTCGTACGAGCAGTACTTC
>TRBD1|-|TRBV10-3|TRBJ1-2
CAISELRQGQGGGYTF
TGTGCCATCAGTGAGCTACGACAGGGGCAGGGTGGAGGCTACACCTTC
>-|-|TRBV6-1|TRBJ2-6
CASSDRTLSGANVLTF
TGTGCCAGCAGTGACAGAACCCTCTCTGGGGCCAACGTCCTGACTTTC
>TRBD1|-|TRBV5-6|TRBJ1-1
CASSDPRDRERTEAFF
TGTGCCAGCAGCGACCCCCGGGACAGGGAGAGGACTGAAGCTTTCTTT
>-|-|TRBV5-6|TRBJ1-5
CASSLGQETNQPQHF
TGTGCCAGCAGCTTGGGACAGGAAACTAATCAGCCCCAGCATTTT
>-|-|TRBV18|TRBJ2-3
CASSPPEAQRDTQYF
TGTGCCAGCTCACCACCGGAGGCCCAACGTGATACGCAGTATTTT
>TRBD1|once|TRBV6-5|TRBJ1-2
CASSYSGQAIYGYTF
TGTGCCAGCAGTTACTCGGGACAGGCGATATATGGCTACACCTTC
>TRBD1|-|TRBV24-1|TRBJ2-7
CATSDYNRDRTSYEQYF
TGTGCCACCAGTGACTATAATAGGGACAGAACCTCCTACGAGCAGTACTTC
>-|-|TRBV29-1|TRBJ2-5
CSVADRRAETQYF
TGCAGCGTAGCTGACAGGCGGGCAGAGACCCAGTACTTC
>-|-|TRBV5-1|TRBJ1-4
CASSLGATNEKLFF
TGCGCCAGCAGCTTAGGGGCGACTAATGAAAAACTGTTTTTT
>TRBD1|-|TRBV5-1|TRBJ1-6
CASSLGQGAISYNSPLHF
TGCGCCAGCAGCTTAGGACAGGGGGCGATTTCCTATAATTCACCCCTCCACTTT
>TRBD2|-|TRBV27|TRBJ2-1
CASSFFGAGAYNEQFF
TGTGCCAGCAGTTTCTTTGGGGCGGGAGCCTACAATGAGCAGTTCTTC
>-|-|TRBV6-4|TRBJ2-1
CASSSGLSSYNEQFF
TGTGCCAGCAGCTCAGGCCTAAGCTCCTACAATGAGCAGTTCTTC
>-|-|TRBV15|TRBJ2-7
CATRGDFQVGGLEQYF
TGTGCCACCAGGGGGGACTTTCAAGTCGGTGGCCTCGAGCAGTACTTC